This T cell receptor beta chain was identified during a study of molecular identifiers for immune sequencing clone quantification. This clonotype was counted ten times or more. Its target is not known. TCRdb called the PCR reads again in MiXCR, with one record for every CDR3 protein. Here the sample spans about 65,000 distinct CDR3 sequences, 15% to 20% being singletons. The germline V gene has CDR1 SGHAT and CDR2 FQNNGV. CDR3 length: 13 residues. The V end was cut by 2 bases, the J end by 6 bases, with 11 bases between. Overall study findings and caveats: Clone sizes could be underestimated for highly expanded clones when identical TCR molecules share a barcode. Among effectors, clones above 20 RNA copies held over 98% of molecules; among naive cells, under 1%.

Sequenced: naive CD8+ T cells from blood, with Jurkat cell RNA spiked in. The sample's subset: FACS-sorted CD8+CD4-CCR7+CD45RA+ naive T cells. V gene TRBV11-2 combines with J gene TRBJ2-7; D not resolved. This receptor was taken from a human donor in good health. Some libraries in this study had Jurkat cell RNA spiked in. Here the CDR3 reads CASSLRPLGEQYF. CDR3 DNA sequence: TGTGCCAGCAGCTTAAGGCCCCTTGGCGAGCAGTACTTC.